This T cell receptor (beta chain) is drawn from a study of shared clonotypes between healthy human individuals. Trimming stripped 6 bases from V and 5 bases from J, with 23 bases between. From germline, CDR1 is MDHEN and CDR2 SYDVKM. The CDR3 spans 16 residues. This clone was seen once. Its matching antigen is unknown. Naivety among CD8 cells was defined by CD45RO negativity and positive CCR7 selection, thereby excluding terminally differentiated effector memory CD45RA+ cells. Study findings and constraints: Since donors were few, the genetic and exposure-history diversity represented was limited.

Replicate sorted-subset PCRs were loaded with 150 to 200 ng DNA, roughly 33,000 T cell genomes. TCRdb's copy holds only in-frame clones and misses some; the assay was immunoSEQ multiplex PCR. The sample yields about 1,900,000 clones, just under 95% seen once. This sequence joins TRBV28 and TRBJ2-7; D possibly corresponds to TRBD2 (6 bases). The sequenced sample consisted of naive CD8+ T cells sorted from blood. The receptor was derived from a man in his late teens or twenties in good health. The CDR3 loop is CASRPTTDGGTHEQYF. CDR3 DNA sequence: TGTGCCAGCAGGCCAACGACTGACGGAGGGACCCACGAGCAGTACTTC.